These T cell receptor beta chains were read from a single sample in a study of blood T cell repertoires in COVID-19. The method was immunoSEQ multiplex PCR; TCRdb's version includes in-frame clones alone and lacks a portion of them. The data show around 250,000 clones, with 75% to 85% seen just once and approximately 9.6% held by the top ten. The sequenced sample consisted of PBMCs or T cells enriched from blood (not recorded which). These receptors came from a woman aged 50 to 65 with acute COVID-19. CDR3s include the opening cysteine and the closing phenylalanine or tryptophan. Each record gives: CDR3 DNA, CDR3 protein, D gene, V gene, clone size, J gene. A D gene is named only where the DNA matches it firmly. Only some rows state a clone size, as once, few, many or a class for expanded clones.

DNA: TGTGCCAGCAGCCAAGGAGCCAGGGTTTTTACACCCCTCCACTTT; CDR3: CASSQGARVFTPLHF; D: -; V: TRBV3-1/TRBV3-2; size: -; J: TRBJ1-6
DNA: TGTGCCAGTAGCGCACCTAGCGGGGGACAAGGCGAGCAGTACTTC; CDR3: CASSAPSGGQGEQYF; D: TRBD2; V: TRBV19; size: few; J: TRBJ2-7
DNA: TGCAGCGTTGCGACAGGGATCGACACCGGGGAGCTGTTTTTT; CDR3: CSVATGIDTGELFF; D: TRBD1; V: TRBV29-1; size: once; J: TRBJ2-2
DNA: TGCGCCAGCAGTGAGTCGAGGGCGCAGCCCCAGCATTTT; CDR3: CASSESRAQPQHF; D: -; V: TRBV10-1; size: -; J: TRBJ1-5
DNA: TGCGCCAGCAGCTTAACACAGGGGAGAGATGGCTACACCTTC; CDR3: CASSLTQGRDGYTF; D: TRBD1; V: TRBV5-1; size: few; J: TRBJ1-2
DNA: TGCAGCGGACAGGCTTCAAGCAATCAGCCCCAGCATTTT; CDR3: CSGQASSNQPQHF; D: -; V: TRBV29-1; size: -; J: TRBJ1-5
DNA: TGCGCCAGCAGCTTGTTTCCAGGGGAAACCAATGAGCAGTTCTTC; CDR3: CASSLFPGETNEQFF; D: -; V: TRBV5-1; size: -; J: TRBJ2-1
DNA: TGTGCCTGGAGTGTACCGGTTAGCAATCAGCCCCAGCATTTT; CDR3: CAWSVPVSNQPQHF; D: -; V: TRBV30; size: -; J: TRBJ1-5
DNA: TGTGCCAGCAGCGTAGAGCGAGCGAACACTGAAGCTTTCTTT; CDR3: CASSVERANTEAFF; D: -; V: TRBV9; size: -; J: TRBJ1-1
DNA: TGTGCCAGCAGTTACCCATCCGCCTGGGGACAGGGATCCCAAGAGACCCAGTACTTC; CDR3: CASSYPSAWGQGSQETQYF; D: TRBD1; V: TRBV6-2/TRBV6-3; size: -; J: TRBJ2-5
DNA: TGTGCCAGCAGTTCCTCCACTAATCAGCCCCAGCATTTT; CDR3: CASSSSTNQPQHF; D: -; V: TRBV27; size: -; J: TRBJ1-5
DNA: TGTGCCAGCAGCCTAGACGGTTACCCGAGTAATTCACCCCTCCACTTT; CDR3: CASSLDGYPSNSPLHF; D: -; V: TRBV9; size: -; J: TRBJ1-6
DNA: TGTGCCAGCAGGTTGAGTCCACAGGACGTGATCAATCAGCCCCAGCATTTT; CDR3: CASRLSPQDVINQPQHF; D: -; V: TRBV5-5; size: -; J: TRBJ1-5
DNA: TGTGCCAGCAGCTTAGGCTTGGGCGGGGGGGCGAGAGAGACCCAGTACTTC; CDR3: CASSLGLGGGARETQYF; D: TRBD2; V: TRBV7-9; size: -; J: TRBJ2-5
DNA: TGTGCCAGCAGCCTGACAGGGAAGAATCAGCCCCAGCATTTT; CDR3: CASSLTGKNQPQHF; D: TRBD1; V: TRBV3-1/TRBV3-2; size: -; J: TRBJ1-5
DNA: TGTGCCAGCAGCCAGGGGGGACAGGGGGCAAAAGAGCAGTACTTC; CDR3: CASSQGGQGAKEQYF; D: TRBD1; V: TRBV13; size: -; J: TRBJ2-7
DNA: TGTGCCAGCAGCTTGAGGGGGCTGGGGGAAAAACTGTTTTTT; CDR3: CASSLRGLGEKLFF; D: TRBD1; V: TRBV7-9; size: -; J: TRBJ1-4